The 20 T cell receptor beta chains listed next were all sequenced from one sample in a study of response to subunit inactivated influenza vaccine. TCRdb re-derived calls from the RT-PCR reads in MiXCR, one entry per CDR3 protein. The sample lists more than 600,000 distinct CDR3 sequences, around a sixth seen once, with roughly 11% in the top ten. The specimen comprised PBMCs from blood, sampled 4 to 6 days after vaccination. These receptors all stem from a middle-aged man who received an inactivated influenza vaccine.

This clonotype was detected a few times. The CDR3 nucleotides are TGTGCCAGCAGCGCCAGCGGGATTTACAATGAGCAGTTCTTC. Amino acid sequence: CASSASGIYNEQFF. The rearrangement uses TRBV9 and TRBJ2-1; 7 bases agree with TRBD2. Germline V CDR1 and CDR2: SGDLS, YYNGEE. This CDR3 is built from 14 residues. With 3 bases clipped from V and 4 bases from J, the junction kept 4 bases outside the gene matches. The complete variable domain, with remaining parts taken from reference TRBV9 and TRBJ2-1, reads DSGVTQTPKHLITATGQRVTLRCSPRSGDLSVYWYQQSLDQGLQFLIQYYNGEERAKGNILERFSAQQFPDLHSELNLSSLELGDSALYFCASSASGIYNEQFFGPGTRLTVL.

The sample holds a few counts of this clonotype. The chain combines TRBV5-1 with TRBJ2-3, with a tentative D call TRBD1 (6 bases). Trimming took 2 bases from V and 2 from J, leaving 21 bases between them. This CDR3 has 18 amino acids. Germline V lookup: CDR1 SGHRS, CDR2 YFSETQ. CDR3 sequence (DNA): TGCGCCAGCAGCTTCGGCAGGGGCAGAGGGGCCACCACAGATACGCAGTATTTT. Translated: CASSFGRGRGATTDTQYF.

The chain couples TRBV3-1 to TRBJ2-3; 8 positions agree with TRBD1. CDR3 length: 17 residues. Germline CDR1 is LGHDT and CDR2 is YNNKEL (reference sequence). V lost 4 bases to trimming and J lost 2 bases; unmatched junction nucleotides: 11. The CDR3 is CASSPPRTGLPTDTQYF. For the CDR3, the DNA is TGTGCCAGCAGCCCCCCCCGGACAGGGCTCCCCACAGATACGCAGTATTTT.

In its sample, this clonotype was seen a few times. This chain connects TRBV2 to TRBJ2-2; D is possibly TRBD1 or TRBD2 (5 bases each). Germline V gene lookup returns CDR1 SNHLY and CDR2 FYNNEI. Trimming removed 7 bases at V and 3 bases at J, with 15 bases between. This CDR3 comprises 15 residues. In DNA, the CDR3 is TGTGCCAGCAAGTTTGGGGGTGTGGACACCGGGGAGCTGTTTTTT. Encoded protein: CASKFGGVDTGELFF.

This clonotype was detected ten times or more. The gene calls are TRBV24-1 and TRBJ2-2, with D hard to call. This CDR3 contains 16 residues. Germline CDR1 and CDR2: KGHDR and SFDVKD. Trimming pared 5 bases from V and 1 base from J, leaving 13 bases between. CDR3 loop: CATSVTGLGNTGELFF. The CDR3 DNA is TGTGCCACCAGTGTTACGGGTCTCGGGAACACCGGGGAGCTGTTTTTT.

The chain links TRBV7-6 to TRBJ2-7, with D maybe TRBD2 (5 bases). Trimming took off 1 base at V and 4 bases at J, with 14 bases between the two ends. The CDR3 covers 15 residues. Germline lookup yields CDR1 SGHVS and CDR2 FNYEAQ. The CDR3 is CASSLDPQWTYEQYF. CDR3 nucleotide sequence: TGTGCCAGCAGCTTAGATCCCCAGTGGACTTACGAGCAGTACTTC.

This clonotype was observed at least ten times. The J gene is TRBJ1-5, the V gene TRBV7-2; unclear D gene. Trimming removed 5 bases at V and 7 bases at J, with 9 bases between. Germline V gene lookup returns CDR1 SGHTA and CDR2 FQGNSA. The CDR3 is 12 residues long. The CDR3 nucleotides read TGTGCCAGCAGCCCATTGGGGCAGCCCCAGCATTTT. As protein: CASSPLGQPQHF.

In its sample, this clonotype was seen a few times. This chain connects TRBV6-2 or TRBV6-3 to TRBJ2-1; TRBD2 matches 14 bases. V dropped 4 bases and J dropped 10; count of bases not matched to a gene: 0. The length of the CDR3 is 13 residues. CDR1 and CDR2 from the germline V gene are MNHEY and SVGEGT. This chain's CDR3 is CASSWTSGGEQFF. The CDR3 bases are TGTGCCAGCAGTTGGACTAGCGGGGGGGAGCAGTTCTTC.

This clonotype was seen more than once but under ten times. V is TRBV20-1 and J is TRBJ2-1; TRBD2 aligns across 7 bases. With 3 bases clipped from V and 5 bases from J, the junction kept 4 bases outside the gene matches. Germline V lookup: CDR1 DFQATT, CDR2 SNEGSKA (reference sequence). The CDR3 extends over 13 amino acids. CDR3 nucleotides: TGCAGTGCTAGGGGCGGGGGTAACAATGAGCAGTTCTTC. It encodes CSARGGGNNEQFF.

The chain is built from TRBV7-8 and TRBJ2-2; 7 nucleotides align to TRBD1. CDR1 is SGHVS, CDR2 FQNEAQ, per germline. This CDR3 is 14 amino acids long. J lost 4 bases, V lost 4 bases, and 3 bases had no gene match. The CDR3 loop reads CASSSGQLTGELFF. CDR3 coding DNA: TGTGCCAGCAGCTCGGGACAGCTCACCGGGGAGCTGTTTTTT.

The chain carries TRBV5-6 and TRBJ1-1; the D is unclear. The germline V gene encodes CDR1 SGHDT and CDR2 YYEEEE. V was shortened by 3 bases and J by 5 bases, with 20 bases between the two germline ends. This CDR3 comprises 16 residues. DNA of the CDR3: TGTGCCAGCAGCTCTGTCAGGATCGCGGTCTGGACTGAAGCTTTCTTT. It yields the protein CASSSVRIAVWTEAFF. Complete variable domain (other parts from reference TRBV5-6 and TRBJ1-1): DAGVTQSPTHLIKTRGQQVTLRCSPKSGHDTVSWYQQALGQGPQFIFQYYEEEERQRGNFPDRFSGHQFPNYSSELNVNALLLGDSALYLCASSSVRIAVWTEAFFGQGTRLTVV.

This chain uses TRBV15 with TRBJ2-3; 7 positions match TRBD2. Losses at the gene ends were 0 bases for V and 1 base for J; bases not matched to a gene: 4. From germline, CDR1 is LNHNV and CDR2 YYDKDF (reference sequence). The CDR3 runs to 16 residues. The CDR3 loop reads CATSRDRGVGTDTQYF. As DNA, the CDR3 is TGTGCCACCAGCAGAGATCGGGGGGTCGGCACAGATACGCAGTATTTT.

In DNA, the CDR3 is TGTGCCAGCAGCTTAGGGCAGGGGGTTAATTCACCCCTCCACTTT. This gives the protein CASSLGQGVNSPLHF. V and J are TRBV7-9 and TRBJ1-6, with 7 bases identical to TRBD1. Unmatched junction bases numbered 3, after V lost 1 base and J lost 6 bases. Germline V gene sequence: CDR1 SEHNR, CDR2 FQNEAQ (reference sequence). The CDR3 is 15 amino acids.

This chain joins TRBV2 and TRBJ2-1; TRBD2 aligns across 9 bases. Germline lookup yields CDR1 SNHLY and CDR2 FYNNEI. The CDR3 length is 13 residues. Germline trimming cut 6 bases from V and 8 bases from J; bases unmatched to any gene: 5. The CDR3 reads CASRPSGKDEQFF. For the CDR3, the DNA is TGTGCCAGCAGGCCTAGCGGGAAGGATGAGCAGTTCTTC.

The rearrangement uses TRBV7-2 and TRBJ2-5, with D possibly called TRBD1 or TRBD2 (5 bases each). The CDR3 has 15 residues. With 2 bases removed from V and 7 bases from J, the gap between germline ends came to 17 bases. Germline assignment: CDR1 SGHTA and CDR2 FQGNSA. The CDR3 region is CASSLSGEGYGTQYF. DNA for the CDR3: TGTGCCAGCAGCTTATCGGGCGAGGGGTACGGGACCCAGTACTTC.

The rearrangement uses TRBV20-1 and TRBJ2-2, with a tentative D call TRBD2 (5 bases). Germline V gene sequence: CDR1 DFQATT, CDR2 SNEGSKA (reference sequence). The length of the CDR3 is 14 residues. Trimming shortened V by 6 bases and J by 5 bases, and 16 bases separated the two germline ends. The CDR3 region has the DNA TGCAGTGCAGGACTGGACGGCGGAACCGGGGAGCTGTTTTTT. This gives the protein CSAGLDGGTGELFF.

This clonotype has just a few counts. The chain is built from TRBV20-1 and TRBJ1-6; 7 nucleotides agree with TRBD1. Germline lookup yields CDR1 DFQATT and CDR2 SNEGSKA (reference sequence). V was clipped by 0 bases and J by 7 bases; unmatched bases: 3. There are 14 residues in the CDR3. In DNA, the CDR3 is TGCAGTGCTAGAGAAAAGGGGGCGAATTCACCCCTCCACTTT. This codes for CSAREKGANSPLHF.

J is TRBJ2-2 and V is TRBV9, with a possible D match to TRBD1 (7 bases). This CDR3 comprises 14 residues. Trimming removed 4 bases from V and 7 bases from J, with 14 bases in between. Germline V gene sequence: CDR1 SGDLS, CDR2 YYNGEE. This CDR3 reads CASSNNRGGGELFF. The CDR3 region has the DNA TGTGCCAGCAGCAACAACAGGGGAGGCGGGGAGCTGTTTTTT. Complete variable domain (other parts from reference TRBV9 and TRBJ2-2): DSGVTQTPKHLITATGQRVTLRCSPRSGDLSVYWYQQSLDQGLQFLIQYYNGEERAKGNILERFSAQQFPDLHSELNLSSLELGDSALYFCASSNNRGGGELFFGEGSRLTVL.

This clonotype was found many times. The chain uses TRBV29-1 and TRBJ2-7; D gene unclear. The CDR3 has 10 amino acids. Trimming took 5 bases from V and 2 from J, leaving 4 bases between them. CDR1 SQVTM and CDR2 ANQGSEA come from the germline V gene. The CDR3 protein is CSVLTYEQYF. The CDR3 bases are TGCAGCGTTCTAACCTACGAGCAGTACTTC.

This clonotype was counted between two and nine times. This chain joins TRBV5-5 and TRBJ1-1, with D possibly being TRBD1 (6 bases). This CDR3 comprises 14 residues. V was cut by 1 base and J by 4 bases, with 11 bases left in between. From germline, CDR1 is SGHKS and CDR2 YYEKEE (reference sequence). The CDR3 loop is CASSLMGAGTEAFF. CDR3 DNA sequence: TGTGCCAGCAGCTTGATGGGGGCCGGCACTGAAGCTTTCTTT.